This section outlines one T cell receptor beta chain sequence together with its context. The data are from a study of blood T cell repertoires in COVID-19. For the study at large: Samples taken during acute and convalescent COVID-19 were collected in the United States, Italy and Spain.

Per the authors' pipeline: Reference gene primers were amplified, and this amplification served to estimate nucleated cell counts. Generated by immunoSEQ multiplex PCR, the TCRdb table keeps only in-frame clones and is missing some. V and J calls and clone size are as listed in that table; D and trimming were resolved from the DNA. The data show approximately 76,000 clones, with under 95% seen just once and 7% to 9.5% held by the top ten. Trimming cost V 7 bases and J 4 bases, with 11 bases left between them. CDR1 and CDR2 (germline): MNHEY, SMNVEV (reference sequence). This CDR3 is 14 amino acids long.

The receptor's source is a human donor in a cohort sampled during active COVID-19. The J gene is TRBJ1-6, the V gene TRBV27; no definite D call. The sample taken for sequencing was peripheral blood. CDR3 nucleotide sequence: TGTGCCAGCACCCAGGTCGGTTATAATTCACCCCTCCACTTT. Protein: CASTQVGYNSPLHF.